What follows describes a single T cell receptor beta chain. TCRdb ran MiXCR on the 5' RACE reads and lists one entry per CDR3 protein. The top ten hold roughly an eighth of the sample, which has hundreds of thousands of distinct CDR3 sequences, about 18% seen once. The data stem from a study of T-cell memory formation after mild COVID-19. The receptor was isolated from an adult woman who had mild COVID-19 (a few samples of this study predate the infection). Cell type and time point are not known. The specimen sequenced was PBMCs or a T cell subset sorted from them (not recorded which).

CDR3 DNA sequence: TGCGCCAGCAGCTTGGCCCGGGGTCGGGGGGAGCAGTTCTTC. Amino acids: CASSLARGRGEQFF. The chain couples TRBV5-1 to TRBJ2-1; a possible D gene is TRBD2 (6 bases). This CDR3 spans 14 amino acids. Trimming took 0 bases from V and 10 from J, leaving 14 bases between them. CDR1 SGHRS and CDR2 YFSETQ come from the germline V gene.